One sample yielded the 14 T cell receptor beta chains listed below, sequenced in a study of T cell responses to AZD1222 COVID-19 vaccine. Method: immunoSEQ multiplex PCR; TCRdb's copy keeps in-frame clones and lacks some. Here the sample spans 150,000 to 200,000 clones, 94% being singletons. The sample consisted of peripheral blood, taken 28 days after the second AZD1222 dose. The receptors come from an adult who received the AZD1222 COVID-19 vaccine.

In DNA, the CDR3 is TGTGCCAGCAGCTTAGGACAGACCTACGAGCAGTACTTC. This translates into CASSLGQTYEQYF. The V call is TRBV13, the J call TRBJ2-7; D gene ambiguous. This CDR3 comprises 13 residues. The germline CDR1 and CDR2 sequences are PRHDT and FYEKMQ (reference sequence). V lost 0 bases, J lost 2 bases, and 5 bases lay in between.

The chain uses TRBV6-2 or TRBV6-3 and TRBJ2-5; tentative D call: TRBD2 (6 bases). Germline CDR1 MNHEY, CDR2 SVGEGT. The V and J ends lost 4 bases and 4 bases respectively, with 16 bases between them. The CDR3 is 15 residues long. CDR3 DNA: TGTGCCAGCAGTTTTAGTCTAGCGAGCGGAGAGACCCAGTACTTC. It encodes CASSFSLASGETQYF.

The chain has TRBV7-2 and TRBJ2-7, with D unclear. The V gene lost 2 bases and the J gene lost 2 bases, with 7 bases spanning the gap. CDR1 is SGHTA, CDR2 FQGNSA, per germline. This CDR3 comprises 13 residues. The CDR3 is CASSLRTAYEQYF. CDR3 DNA: TGTGCCAGCAGCTTACGGACGGCCTACGAGCAGTACTTC.

The J gene is TRBJ1-1, the V gene TRBV7-2; 7 bases map to TRBD1. The CDR3 has 14 residues. Germline trimming cut 2 bases from V and 4 bases from J; bases unmatched to any gene: 4. Germline V lookup: CDR1 SGHTA, CDR2 FQGNSA. The CDR3 spells CASSLNAGGTEAFF. The CDR3 nucleotides are TGTGCCAGCAGCTTAAACGCAGGGGGCACTGAAGCTTTCTTT.

This chain connects TRBV3-1 (or the pseudogene TRBV3-2) to TRBJ1-2; perhaps TRBD1 as D (5 bases). V shed 1 base and J shed 7 bases, with 13 bases lying between them. The CDR3 is made up of 14 amino acids. Germline values: CDR1 LGHDT, CDR2 YNNKEL (reference sequence). The CDR3 region is CASSQVSRDAGYTF. In DNA form, the CDR3 reads TGTGCCAGCAGCCAAGTGAGCAGGGATGCTGGCTACACCTTC.

V and J are TRBV2 and TRBJ1-1, with D possibly TRBD1 on 6 matching bases. CDR3 size: 14 residues. The V end lost 6 bases, the J end lost 1 base, and 12 bases lay between the germline ends. CDR1 and CDR2 from the germline V gene are SNHLY and FYNNEI. This CDR3 is CASRVRTANTEAFF. DNA for the CDR3: TGTGCCAGCAGGGTAAGGACAGCGAACACTGAAGCTTTCTTT.

This clone was observed a handful of times. The CDR3 DNA reads TGTGCCAGCAGCCAAGCCGGGACTAGGGGTTACAATGAGCAGTTCTTC. Translated: CASSQAGTRGYNEQFF. The chain is built from TRBV3-1 (or the pseudogene TRBV3-2) and TRBJ2-1, with 8 bases fitting TRBD2. The CDR3 runs to 16 residues. Germline CDR1 LGHDT, CDR2 YNNKEL (reference sequence). Trimming took 1 base from V and 4 from J; bases not matched to a gene: 6.

The chain carries TRBV3-1 (or the pseudogene TRBV3-2) and TRBJ2-7; D is possibly TRBD2 (5 bases). CDR1 and CDR2 from the germline V gene are LGHDT and YNNKEL (reference sequence). The CDR3 has 12 residues. Trimming stripped 1 base from V and 7 bases from J, with 8 bases between. CDR3 nucleotide sequence: TGTGCCAGCAGCCAAGTTCCGGGAGAGCAGTACTTC. This encodes CASSQVPGEQYF.

The V and J genes are TRBV5-4 and TRBJ2-7; possibly TRBD1 for D (7 bases). The V end lost 1 base, the J end lost 5 bases, and 19 bases lay between the germline ends. In germline, CDR1 is SGHNT, CDR2 YYREEE (reference sequence). This CDR3 has 16 amino acids. The CDR3: CASSLNRGRQGHEQYF. The DNA of the CDR3 is TGTGCCAGCAGCTTGAATCGGGGGAGACAGGGCCACGAGCAGTACTTC. The variable domain in full, with the rest retrieved from reference TRBV5-4 and TRBJ2-7, is ETGVTQSPTHLIKTRGQQVTLRCSSQSGHNTVSWYQQALGQGPQFIFQYYREEENGRGNFPPRFSGLQFPNYSSELNVNALELDDSALYLCASSLNRGRQGHEQYFGPGTRLTVT.

The gene calls are TRBV4-1 and TRBJ1-2, with a possible D match to TRBD1 (6 bases). Germline CDR1 and CDR2: MGHRA and YSYEKL. The CDR3 is 14 residues long. V was pared by 1 base and J by 8 bases, with 14 bases between. CDR3 loop: CASSQVLGAGGYTF. In DNA, the CDR3 is TGCGCCAGCAGCCAAGTTTTGGGGGCAGGCGGCTACACCTTC.

This clone was detected a few times. The chain links TRBV12-3 or TRBV12-4 to TRBJ2-1; no firm D call. The V and J ends lost 3 bases and 10 bases respectively, with 10 bases between them. The CDR3 loop spans 12 amino acids. The CDR3 DNA sequence: TGTGCCAGCAGTTTTGATGGGCGGGAGCAGTTCTTC. Translated, it gives CASSFDGREQFF.

The chain recombines TRBV28 with TRBJ1-1, with D possibly TRBD1 on 5 matching bases. The CDR3 has 12 amino acids. Germline CDR1 is MDHEN and CDR2 is SYDVKM. The ends were cut back, 8 bases at V and 4 bases at J, with 11 bases in the middle. DNA for the CDR3: TGTGCCAGCTGGGACCGGAGCACTGAAGCTTTCTTT. This codes for CASWDRSTEAFF.

The chain recombines TRBV5-1 with TRBJ1-1; D remains unclear. This CDR3 contains 14 residues. Trimming cost V 2 bases and J 1 base, with 9 bases left between them. The germline CDR1 and CDR2 sequences are SGHRS and YFSETQ. CDR3 nucleotides: TGCGCCAGCAGCTTAACCTCAGGGAACACTGAAGCTTTCTTT. This codes for CASSLTSGNTEAFF.

This rearrangement joins TRBV4-1 to TRBJ2-3, with a weak D call TRBD2 (5 bases). Trimming pared 2 bases from V and 5 bases from J, leaving 11 bases between. From germline, CDR1 is MGHRA and CDR2 YSYEKL. This CDR3 has 14 amino acids. CDR3 DNA sequence: TGCGCCAGCAGCCAAAGAGAGGGTGGAGATACGCAGTATTTT. It translates to CASSQREGGDTQYF.